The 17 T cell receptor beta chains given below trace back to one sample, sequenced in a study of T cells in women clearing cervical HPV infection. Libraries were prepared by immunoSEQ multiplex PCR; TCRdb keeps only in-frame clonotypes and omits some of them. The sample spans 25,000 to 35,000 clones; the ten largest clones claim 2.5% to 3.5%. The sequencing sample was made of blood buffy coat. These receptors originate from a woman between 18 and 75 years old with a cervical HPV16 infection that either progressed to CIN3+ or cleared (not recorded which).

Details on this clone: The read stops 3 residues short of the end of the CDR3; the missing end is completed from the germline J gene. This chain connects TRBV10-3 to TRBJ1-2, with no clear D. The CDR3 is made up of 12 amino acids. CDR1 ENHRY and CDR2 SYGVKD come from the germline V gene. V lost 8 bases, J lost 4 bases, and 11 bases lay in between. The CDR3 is CAISRGVYGYTF. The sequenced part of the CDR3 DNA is TGTGCCATCTCCCGGGGAGTCTATGGC.

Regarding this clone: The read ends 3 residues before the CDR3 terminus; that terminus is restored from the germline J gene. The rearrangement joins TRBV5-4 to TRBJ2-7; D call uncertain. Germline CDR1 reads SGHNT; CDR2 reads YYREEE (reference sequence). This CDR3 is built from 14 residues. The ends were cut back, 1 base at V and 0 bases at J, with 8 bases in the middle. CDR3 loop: CASSLLGSSYEQYF. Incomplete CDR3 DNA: TGTGCCAGCAGCTTGCTTGGCAGCTCCTACGAG.

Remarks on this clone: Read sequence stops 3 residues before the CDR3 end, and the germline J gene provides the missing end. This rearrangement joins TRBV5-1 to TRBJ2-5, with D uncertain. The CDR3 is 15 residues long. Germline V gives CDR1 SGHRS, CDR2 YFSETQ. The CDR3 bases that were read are TGCGCCAGCAGCTTGGCTCAGGCAAGCACAGATACC. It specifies CASSLAQASTDT. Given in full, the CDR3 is CASSLAQASTDTQYF.

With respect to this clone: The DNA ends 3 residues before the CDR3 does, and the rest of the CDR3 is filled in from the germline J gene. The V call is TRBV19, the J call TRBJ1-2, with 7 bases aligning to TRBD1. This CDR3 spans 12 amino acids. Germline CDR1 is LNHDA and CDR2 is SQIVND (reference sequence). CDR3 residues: CASSLTGVDYTF. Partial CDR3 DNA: TGTGCCAGCAGCCTAACAGGGGTCGAC.

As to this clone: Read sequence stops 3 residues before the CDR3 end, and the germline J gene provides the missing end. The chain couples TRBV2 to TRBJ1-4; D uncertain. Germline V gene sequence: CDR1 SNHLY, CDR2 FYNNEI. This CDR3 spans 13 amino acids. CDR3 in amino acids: CASGEQINSPLFF. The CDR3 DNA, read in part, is TGTGCCAGCGGAGAACAGATAAATTCACCA.

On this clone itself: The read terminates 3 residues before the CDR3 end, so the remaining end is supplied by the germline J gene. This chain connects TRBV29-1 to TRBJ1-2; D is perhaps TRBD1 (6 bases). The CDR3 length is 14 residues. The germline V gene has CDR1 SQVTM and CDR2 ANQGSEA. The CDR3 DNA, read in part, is TGCAGCGTCAGTGGTCGGGGGGCAGGAGAGACC. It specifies CSVSGRGAGET. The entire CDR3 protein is CSVSGRGAGETYTF. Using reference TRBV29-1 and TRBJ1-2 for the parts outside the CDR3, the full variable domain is SAVISQKPSRDICQRGTSLTIQCQVDSQVTMMFWYRQQPGQSLTLIATANQGSEATYESGFVIDKFPISRPNLTFSTLTVSNMSPEDSSIYLCSVSGRGAGETYTFGSGTRLTVV.

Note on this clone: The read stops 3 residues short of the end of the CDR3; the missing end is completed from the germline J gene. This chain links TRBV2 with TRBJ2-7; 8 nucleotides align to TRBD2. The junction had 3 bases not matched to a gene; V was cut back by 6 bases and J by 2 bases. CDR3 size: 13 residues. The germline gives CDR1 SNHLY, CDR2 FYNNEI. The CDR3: CASRSGSAYEQYF. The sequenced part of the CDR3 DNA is TGTGCCAGCAGGAGCGGGAGCGCCTACGAG. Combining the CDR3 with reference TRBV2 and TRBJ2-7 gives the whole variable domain EPEVTQTPSHQVTQMGQEVILRCVPISNHLYFYWYRQILGQKVEFLVSFYNNEISEKSEIFDDQFSVERPDGSNFTLKIRSTKLEDSAMYFCASRSGSAYEQYFGPGTRLTVT.

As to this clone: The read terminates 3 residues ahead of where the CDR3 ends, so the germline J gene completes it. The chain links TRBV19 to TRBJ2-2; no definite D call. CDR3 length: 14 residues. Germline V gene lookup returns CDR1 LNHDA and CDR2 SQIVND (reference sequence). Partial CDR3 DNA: TGTGCCAGTAATCATGAGGCAACTAATGAAAAG. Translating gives CASNHEATNEK. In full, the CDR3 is CASNHEATNEKLFF.

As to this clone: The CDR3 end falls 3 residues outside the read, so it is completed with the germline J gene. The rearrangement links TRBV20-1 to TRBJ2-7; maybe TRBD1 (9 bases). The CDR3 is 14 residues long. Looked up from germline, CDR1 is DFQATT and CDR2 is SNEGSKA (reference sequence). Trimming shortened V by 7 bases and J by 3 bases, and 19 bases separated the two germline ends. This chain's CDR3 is CSVRGGTGRYEQYF. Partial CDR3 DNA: TGCAGTGTCCGCGGGGGGACAGGGCGCTACGAG.

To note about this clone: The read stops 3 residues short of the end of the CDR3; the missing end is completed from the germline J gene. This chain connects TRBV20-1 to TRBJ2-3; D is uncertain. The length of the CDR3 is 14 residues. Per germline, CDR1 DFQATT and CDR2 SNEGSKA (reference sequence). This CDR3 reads CSARDGRTSETQYF. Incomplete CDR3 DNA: TGCAGTGCTAGAGATGGGCGCACGTCGGAGACG.

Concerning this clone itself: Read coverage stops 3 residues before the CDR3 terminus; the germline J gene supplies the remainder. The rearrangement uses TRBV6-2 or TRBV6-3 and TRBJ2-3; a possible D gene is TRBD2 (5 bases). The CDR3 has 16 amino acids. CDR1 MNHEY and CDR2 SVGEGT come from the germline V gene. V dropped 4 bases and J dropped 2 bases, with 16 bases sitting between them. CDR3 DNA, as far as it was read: TGTGCCAGCAGTTTCTTCGGGCGGGCCGCCACAGATACG. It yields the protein CASSFFGRAATDT. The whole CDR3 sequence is CASSFFGRAATDTQYF.

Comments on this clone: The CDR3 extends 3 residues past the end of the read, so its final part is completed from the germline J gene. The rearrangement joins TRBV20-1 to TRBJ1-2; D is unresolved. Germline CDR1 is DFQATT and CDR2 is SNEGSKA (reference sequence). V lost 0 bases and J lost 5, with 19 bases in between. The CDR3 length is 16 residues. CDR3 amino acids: CSARDHFPTSGYGYTF. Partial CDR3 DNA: TGCAGTGCTAGAGATCACTTTCCCACTTCGGGGTATGGC.

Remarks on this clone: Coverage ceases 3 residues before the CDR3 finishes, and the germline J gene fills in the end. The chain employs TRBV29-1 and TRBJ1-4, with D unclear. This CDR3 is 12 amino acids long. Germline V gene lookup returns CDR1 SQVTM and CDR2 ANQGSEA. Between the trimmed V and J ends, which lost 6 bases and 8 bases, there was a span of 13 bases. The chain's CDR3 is CSVARGTEKLFF. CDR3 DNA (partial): TGCAGCGTCGCGCGGGGAACCGAAAAA.

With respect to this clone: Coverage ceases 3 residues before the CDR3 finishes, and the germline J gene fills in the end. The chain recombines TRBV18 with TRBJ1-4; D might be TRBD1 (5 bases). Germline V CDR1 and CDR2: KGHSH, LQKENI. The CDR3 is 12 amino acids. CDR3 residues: CASSQGNSELFF. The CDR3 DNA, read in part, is TGTGCCAGCTCACAGGGGAACTCCGAA.

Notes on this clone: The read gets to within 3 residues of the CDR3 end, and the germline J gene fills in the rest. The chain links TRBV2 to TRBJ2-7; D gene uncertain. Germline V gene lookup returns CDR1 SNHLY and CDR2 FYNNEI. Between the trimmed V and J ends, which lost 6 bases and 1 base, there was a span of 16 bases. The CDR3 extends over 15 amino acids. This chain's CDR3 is CASRSRVPGSYEQYF. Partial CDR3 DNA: TGTGCCAGCAGGTCACGTGTGCCGGGTTCCTACGAG.

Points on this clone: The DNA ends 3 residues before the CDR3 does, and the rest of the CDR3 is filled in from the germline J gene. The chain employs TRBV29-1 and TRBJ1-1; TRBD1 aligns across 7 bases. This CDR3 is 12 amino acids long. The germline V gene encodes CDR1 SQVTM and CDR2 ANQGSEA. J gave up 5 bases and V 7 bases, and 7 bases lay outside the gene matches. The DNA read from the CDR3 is TGCAGCGGTAGACAGGGTAGGACTGAA. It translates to CSGRQGRTE. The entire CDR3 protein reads CSGRQGRTEAFF.

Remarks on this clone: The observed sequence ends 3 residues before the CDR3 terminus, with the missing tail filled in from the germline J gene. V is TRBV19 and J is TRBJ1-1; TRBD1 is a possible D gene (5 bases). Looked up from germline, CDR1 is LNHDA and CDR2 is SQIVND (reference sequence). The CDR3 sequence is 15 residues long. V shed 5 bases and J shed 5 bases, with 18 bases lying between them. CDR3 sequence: CASSVRRGGGTEAFF. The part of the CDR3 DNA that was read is TGTGCCAGTAGTGTTCGCCGCGGGGGGGGGACTGAA.